Sequencing of this T cell receptor beta chain was carried out in a study of T cell changes during pregnancy in multiple sclerosis. Profiled with immunoSEQ multiplex PCR; TCRdb holds only in-frame clones, not every one. Of under 90,000 clones listed, 85% to 95% are singletons. The V and J ends lost 0 bases and 5 bases respectively, with 9 bases between them. Germline CDR1 SGHRS, CDR2 YFSETQ. The CDR3 is 14 amino acids. Specimen: peripheral blood, collected in the second trimester of pregnancy. This TCR was sampled from a female donor in good health, enrolled as a control in a pregnancy study. V usage is TRBV5-1 and J usage is TRBJ1-5, with unresolved D. In DNA, the CDR3 is TGCGCCAGCAGCTTGGATGGCAGTGATCAGCCCCAGCATTTT. Encoded protein: CASSLDGSDQPQHF.